This TCR beta chain emerged from a study of T cell clones after liver transplantation. Using immunoSEQ multiplex PCR, the repertoire was profiled, and TCRdb retains in-frame clones only, with some absent. Of approximately 55,000 clones listed, about 67% are singletons. The sample consisted of CD4+ T cells from blood, taken approximately 52 months after liver transplant. This sequence was found in a human patient who received a liver transplant. The graft donor may be the source of some T cells.

CDR3 residues: CASSSAGGGFQSPLHF. The CDR3 nucleotides are TGTGCCAGCAGTTCTGCAGGGGGTGGTTTCCAATCACCCCTCCACTTT. This chain connects TRBV28 to TRBJ1-6; 7 nucleotides align to TRBD1. The CDR3 has 16 residues. The junction had 13 bases not matched to a gene; V was cut back by 4 bases and J by 10 bases. The germline V gene encodes CDR1 MDHEN and CDR2 SYDVKM. The whole variable domain, remainder taken from reference TRBV28 and TRBJ1-6, is DVKVTQSSRYLVKRTGEKVFLECVQDMDHENMFWYRQDPGLGLRLIYFSYDVKMKEKGDIPEGYSVSREKKERFSLILESASTNQTSMYLCASSSAGGGFQSPLHFGNGTRLTVT.